These 26 T cell receptor beta chains share one sample of origin, sequenced in a study of cytomegalovirus exposure and HLA in healthy donors (dated by TCRdb to 2017 to 2019). The method behind the library was the immunoSEQ multiplex PCR assay. For the multiplex PCR, a mixture combining 60 forward primers for TCR Vbeta segments and 13 reverse primers for TCR Jbeta segments was used. The table comes from immuneACCESS by way of TCRdb, which keeps in-frame sequences with V and J called. Part of the clones is missing from these tables; in studies checked, under half for an unresolved V gene and the rest for unknown reasons. The sample includes 140,000 to 150,000 clones, with about four fifths observed a single time. 2% to 2.5% of the sample rests with the top ten. Sequencing was done on a sample of PBMCs. The receptors were gathered from a woman aged 18-29 years in good health and CMV-seropositive.

J is TRBJ1-2 and V is TRBV19; D is unresolved. The V gene lost 3 bases and the J gene lost 7 bases, with 15 bases spanning the gap. The CDR3 loop spans 14 amino acids. CDR1 and CDR2 from the germline V gene are LNHDA and SQIVND (reference sequence). Written as DNA, the CDR3 is TGTGCCAGTAGTATTCAGGACTACCGAGCTGGCTACACCTTC. This sequence encodes CASSIQDYRAGYTF.

This chain connects TRBV18 to TRBJ2-1; 10 nucleotides align to TRBD1. V shed 1 base, J shed 4 bases, and the junction held 4 bases outside the gene matches. The CDR3 is 16 residues long. Germline CDR1 KGHSH, CDR2 LQKENI. The CDR3 sequence is CASSPLGTGDYNEQFF. For the CDR3, the DNA is TGTGCCAGCTCACCACTAGGGACAGGGGATTACAATGAGCAGTTCTTC.

As DNA, the CDR3 is TGCGCCAGCAGCTTAGCGGGGGGGCAAGAGACCCAGTACTTC. It encodes CASSLAGGQETQYF. V gene TRBV5-1 combines with J gene TRBJ2-5; 10 bases are a match to TRBD2. Germline CDR1 reads SGHRS; CDR2 reads YFSETQ. The CDR3 loop spans 14 amino acids. J was trimmed by 2 bases and V by 2 bases; bases with no gene match: 0.

J is TRBJ2-7 and V is TRBV28; tentatively, D is TRBD2 (6 bases). With 1 base removed from V and 4 bases from J, the gap between germline ends came to 14 bases. Germline-derived CDR1 and CDR2 are MDHEN and SYDVKM. CDR3 length: 15 amino acids. CDR3 nucleotide sequence: TGTGCCAGCAGTTTATCCGGCGGGATCTTGTACGAGCAGTACTTC. Amino acids: CASSLSGGILYEQYF.

The count of this clone is one. This chain joins TRBV6-5 and TRBJ2-5; 11 bases are shared with TRBD2. The trim removed 4 bases at V and 9 bases at J, leaving 13 bases unmatched. The CDR3 contains 16 residues. Per germline, CDR1 MNHEY and CDR2 SVGAGI. Written as DNA, the CDR3 is TGTGCCAGCAGTTCTCCCCCTAGCGGGGGGCCGGAGGCCCAGTACTTC. Amino acids: CASSSPPSGGPEAQYF.

The V gene is TRBV5-4, the J gene TRBJ1-2, with 8 bases aligning to TRBD1. V was clipped by 3 bases and J by 4 bases; unmatched bases: 8. Germline CDR1 is SGHNT and CDR2 is YYREEE (reference sequence). The CDR3 is 15 residues long. For the CDR3, the DNA is TGTGCCAGCAGCTACCCCGGCGGACAGGGCTATGGCTACACCTTC. Translating it yields CASSYPGGQGYGYTF.

In its sample, this clone was seen a few times. The V and J genes are TRBV6-5 and TRBJ2-5; TRBD1 aligns across 7 bases. V was pared by 0 bases and J by 5 bases, with 3 bases of the junction left unmatched. The CDR3 length is 14 residues. Germline CDR1 reads MNHEY; CDR2 reads SVGAGI. CDR3 sequence reads: CASSYSTGWETQYF. For the CDR3, the DNA is TGTGCCAGCAGTTACTCGACAGGGTGGGAGACCCAGTACTTC.

The sample holds one count of this clone. Other DNA sequences in this specimen translate into the identical CDR3. This sequence joins TRBV5-1 and TRBJ1-3; D ambiguous. Germline loops: CDR1 SGHRS, CDR2 YFSETQ. The CDR3 covers 15 residues. Trimming removed 0 bases at V and 0 bases at J, with 7 bases between. In DNA, the CDR3 is TGCGCCAGCAGCTTGGCGTCAGGCTCTGGAAACACCATATATTTT. Translation: CASSLASGSGNTIYF.

Written as DNA, the CDR3 is TGTGCCAGTAGTAACATGGGACAGGGCAATTCACCCCTCCACTTT. This translates into CASSNMGQGNSPLHF. The rearrangement links TRBV19 to TRBJ1-6; 9 bases align to TRBD1. Germline CDR1 LNHDA, CDR2 SQIVND (reference sequence). After removal of 4 bases from V and 7 bases from J, the junction contained 5 bases not matched to a gene. The CDR3 extends over 15 amino acids. Drawing the rest from reference TRBV19 and TRBJ1-6, the complete variable domain is DGGITQSPKYLFRKEGQNVTLSCEQNLNHDAMYWYRQDPGQGLRLIYYSQIVNDFQKGDIAEGYSVSREKKESFPLTVTSAQKNPTAFYLCASSNMGQGNSPLHFGNGTRLTVT.

In its sample, this clone was seen once. The rearrangement links TRBV11-2 to TRBJ1-2, with 10 nucleotides matching TRBD1. Germline V CDR1 and CDR2: SGHAT, FQNNGV. With 1 base clipped from V and 4 bases from J, the junction kept 6 bases outside the gene matches. This CDR3 is 16 amino acids long. The CDR3 loop reads CASSLAWDRGTYGYTF. The CDR3 DNA is TGTGCCAGCAGCTTAGCCTGGGACAGGGGCACCTATGGCTACACCTTC.

This rearrangement joins TRBV6-1 to TRBJ2-5; perhaps TRBD1 as D (6 bases). V was trimmed by 3 bases and J by 4 bases, leaving 12 bases between them. Germline V gives CDR1 MNHNS, CDR2 SASEGT. There are 14 residues in the CDR3. The CDR3 DNA sequence: TGTGCCAGCAGTGACATCAGGGGTGGAGAGACCCAGTACTTC. Protein sequence: CASSDIRGGETQYF.

The gene calls are TRBV4-1 and TRBJ2-1; D possibly corresponds to TRBD1 (6 bases). V lost 0 bases, J lost 5 bases, and 26 bases lay in between. The CDR3 contains 20 residues. CDR1 and CDR2 (germline): MGHRA, YSYEKL. CDR3 sequence (DNA): TGCGCCAGCAGCCAAGACCCTCCCGAAATCAGGGGTTTGGGCCACAATGAGCAGTTCTTC. It yields the protein CASSQDPPEIRGLGHNEQFF.

V and J are TRBV6-6 and TRBJ1-3, with D tentatively TRBD1 (5 bases). V dropped 10 bases and J dropped 0 bases, with 16 bases sitting between them. The CDR3 consists of 15 residues. In germline, CDR1 is MNHNY, CDR2 SVGAGI (reference sequence). The CDR3 is CAISLGGTSGNTIYF. The CDR3, as DNA: TGTGCCATCAGCCTGGGGGGGACCTCTGGAAACACCATATATTTT.

The genes are TRBV5-1 and TRBJ1-2; tentative D call: TRBD1 (5 bases). Trimming took 4 bases from V and 6 from J, leaving 16 bases between them. The V gene's germline CDR1 is SGHRS and CDR2 YFSETQ. The CDR3 is 14 residues long. The CDR3, as DNA: TGCGCCAGCAGCGTTTCACCGGGGGGACATGGCTACACCTTC. It encodes CASSVSPGGHGYTF.

The DNA of the CDR3 is TGTGCCAGCAGTGCCGGGACTAGCGGGGCGGGCGGGTACGAGCAGTACTTC. Protein: CASSAGTSGAGGYEQYF. The chain employs TRBV6-1 and TRBJ2-7, with 13 positions matching TRBD2. V lost 4 bases and J lost 4; bases outside the gene matches: 10. The CDR3 contains 17 residues. Germline loops: CDR1 MNHNS, CDR2 SASEGT.

The rearrangement joins TRBV13 to TRBJ1-2; 7 bases line up with TRBD1. V lost 5 bases to trimming and J lost 3 bases; unmatched junction nucleotides: 9. There are 15 residues in the CDR3. Germline CDR1 is PRHDT and CDR2 is FYEKMQ (reference sequence). CDR3 bases: TGTGCCAGCAGCATAAACAGGGGAGCGGACTATGGCTACACCTTC. Translated: CASSINRGADYGYTF.

This clone was seen once. The chain links TRBV5-1 to TRBJ1-4; the match to TRBD1 covers 9 bases. The trim removed 4 bases at V and 8 bases at J, leaving 12 bases unmatched. The CDR3 covers 16 residues. Germline V lookup: CDR1 SGHRS, CDR2 YFSETQ. CDR3 nucleotide sequence: TGCGCCAGCAGCGGTGGACCGGGACAGGGTAGGGAAAAACTGTTTTTT. Translation gives CASSGGPGQGREKLFF.

This sequence joins TRBV19 and TRBJ2-1; TRBD2 is a possible D gene (6 bases). This CDR3 is built from 11 residues. Germline CDR1 is LNHDA and CDR2 is SQIVND (reference sequence). The ends were cut back, 6 bases at V and 10 bases at J, with 10 bases in the middle. CDR3 sequence reads: CASRRGGEQFF. CDR3 nucleotide sequence: TGTGCCAGTAGGCGAGGAGGGGAGCAGTTCTTC.

The CDR3 spells CASSKAQEWYVNEQFF. Here the CDR3 DNA reads TGTGCCAGCAGCAAAGCGCAAGAGTGGTATGTCAATGAGCAGTTCTTC. The chain has TRBV21-1 and TRBJ2-1; the table's D call, TRBD2, has no DNA check behind it. TRBV21-1 has pseudogene status. CDR3 length: 16 residues.

The chain uses TRBV4-3 and TRBJ1-6, with D perhaps matching TRBD1 (6 bases). This CDR3 comprises 15 residues. Germline lookup yields CDR1 LGHNA and CDR2 YSLEER. V lost 4 bases, J lost 9 bases, and 16 bases lay in between. CDR3 nucleotide sequence: TGCGCCAGCAGCCGCGGAGCAGGGGTGAGTTCACCCCTCCACTTT. Translated, it gives CASSRGAGVSSPLHF.

The chain has TRBV5-1 and TRBJ1-2; D gene ambiguous. This CDR3 is built from 15 residues. The germline V and J ends were trimmed by 0 bases and 4 bases, with 13 bases remaining between them. Germline V gene data show CDR1 as SGHRS and CDR2 as YFSETQ. DNA for the CDR3: TGCGCCAGCAGCTTGGGAGGTGCCCAACCCTATGGCTACACCTTC. This gives the protein CASSLGGAQPYGYTF.

V gene TRBV11-2 combines with J gene TRBJ2-2; D is uncertain. The germline V gene has CDR1 SGHAT and CDR2 FQNNGV. The CDR3 totals 13 residues. With 5 bases removed from V and 6 bases from J, the gap between germline ends came to 10 bases. The CDR3 coding sequence is TGTGCCAGCAGCCATCCCCCGGCCGGGGAGCTGTTTTTT. Amino acids: CASSHPPAGELFF.

The chain employs TRBV30 and TRBJ1-3; perhaps TRBD1 as D (5 bases). Trimming pared 0 bases from V and 0 bases from J, leaving 15 bases between. There are 17 residues in the CDR3. Germline assignment: CDR1 GTSNPN and CDR2 SVGIG (reference sequence). In DNA, the CDR3 is TGTGCCTGGAGTGTACGTTCCACAGGCCTCTCTGGAAACACCATATATTTT. Translation gives CAWSVRSTGLSGNTIYF.

This clone was counted only a few times. The chain links TRBV28 to TRBJ1-2; 9 positions match TRBD1. This CDR3 comprises 17 residues. V trimming: 6 bases; J trimming: 7 bases; junction bases outside the gene matches: 18. Germline V gene data show CDR1 as MDHEN and CDR2 as SYDVKM. The CDR3 loop reads CASRHTGTGIGYFGYTF. DNA of the CDR3: TGTGCCAGCAGACACACCGGGACAGGGATTGGATACTTTGGCTACACCTTC.

The chain recombines TRBV10-3 with TRBJ2-1, with 7 bases fitting TRBD1. The CDR3 sequence is 13 residues long. With 10 bases clipped from V and 2 bases from J, the junction kept 5 bases outside the gene matches. From germline, CDR1 is ENHRY and CDR2 SYGVKD. CDR3 nucleotides: TGTGCCACTACGACAGGGCCCTACAATGAGCAGTTCTTC. Protein product: CATTTGPYNEQFF.

This chain joins TRBV5-1 and TRBJ1-1; 9 bases match TRBD1. Germline assignment: CDR1 SGHRS and CDR2 YFSETQ. The CDR3 sequence is 15 residues long. Trimming took 4 bases from V and 3 from J; bases not matched to a gene: 7. The CDR3 reads CASSLKQGADTEAFF. DNA of the CDR3: TGCGCCAGCAGCCTAAAACAGGGGGCAGACACTGAAGCTTTCTTT.